These T cell receptor beta chains were read from a single sample in a study of shared clonotypes between healthy human individuals. Profiled with immunoSEQ multiplex PCR; TCRdb holds only in-frame clones, not every one. The top ten clones hold roughly 1.5% of a sample with 950,000 to 1,100,000 clones, more than 65% of them seen once. The sample consisted of memory CD4+ T cells sorted from blood. All receptors derive from a man younger than 35 in good health. The CDR3 runs from the conserved cysteine through the conserved F or W. The order of the fields is D gene, CDR3 length, J gene, clone size, V gene, CDR3 protein, CDR3 DNA. D genes are given only for firm matches. A row's size may be missing; if present it is once, few, many or a size class.

d_call: -
cdr3_length: 12
j_call: TRBJ2-7
clone_size: -
v_call: TRBV2
cdr3_aa: CASSDRLSEQYF
cdr3_nt: TGTGCCAGCAGTGACAGGCTGAGCGAGCAGTACTTC

d_call: -
cdr3_length: 16
j_call: TRBJ1-4
clone_size: -
v_call: TRBV28
cdr3_aa: CASSFPLGGLGEKLFF
cdr3_nt: TGTGCCAGCAGTTTCCCATTAGGGGGGCTTGGGGAAAAACTGTTTTTT

d_call: -
cdr3_length: 15
j_call: TRBJ1-1
clone_size: -
v_call: TRBV5-6
cdr3_aa: CASSLVDSMNTEAFF
cdr3_nt: TGTGCCAGCAGCTTGGTCGACAGCATGAACACTGAAGCTTTCTTT

d_call: -
cdr3_length: 13
j_call: TRBJ2-1
clone_size: -
v_call: TRBV7-9
cdr3_aa: CASSLSSDNEQFF
cdr3_nt: TGTGCCAGCAGCTTATCCAGCGACAATGAGCAGTTCTTC

d_call: TRBD1
cdr3_length: 16
j_call: TRBJ1-6
clone_size: -
v_call: TRBV5-6
cdr3_aa: CASSNREGQGNSPLHF
cdr3_nt: TGTGCCAGCAGCAATCGGGAGGGACAGGGGAATTCACCCCTCCACTTT

d_call: -
cdr3_length: 15
j_call: TRBJ2-1
clone_size: -
v_call: TRBV28
cdr3_aa: CASSLGGADLNEQFF
cdr3_nt: TGTGCCAGCAGTTTAGGGGGGGCGGACTTGAATGAGCAGTTCTTC

d_call: -
cdr3_length: 13
j_call: TRBJ1-5
clone_size: few
v_call: TRBV30
cdr3_aa: CAWSTNVDQPQHF
cdr3_nt: TGTGCCTGGAGTACAAACGTAGATCAGCCCCAGCATTTT

d_call: -
cdr3_length: 15
j_call: TRBJ2-3
clone_size: few
v_call: TRBV7-2
cdr3_aa: CASSLGDHSTDTQYF
cdr3_nt: TGTGCCAGCAGCTTAGGGGACCACAGCACAGATACGCAGTATTTT

d_call: -
cdr3_length: 16
j_call: TRBJ1-2
clone_size: -
v_call: TRBV7-2
cdr3_aa: CASSPGLIAGSYGYTF
cdr3_nt: TGTGCCAGCAGCCCAGGGTTGATAGCAGGGTCCTATGGCTACACCTTC

d_call: -
cdr3_length: 14
j_call: TRBJ2-7
clone_size: few
v_call: TRBV28
cdr3_aa: CASSPPRGKGEQYF
cdr3_nt: TGTGCCAGCAGTCCGCCAAGGGGAAAGGGCGAGCAGTACTTC

d_call: TRBD1
cdr3_length: 15
j_call: TRBJ1-1
clone_size: -
v_call: TRBV28
cdr3_aa: CASSSRGQMNTEAFF
cdr3_nt: TGTGCCAGCAGTTCCCGGGGACAGATGAACACTGAAGCTTTCTTT

d_call: TRBD1
cdr3_length: 15
j_call: TRBJ2-2
clone_size: -
v_call: TRBV7-9
cdr3_aa: CASSNQGANTGELFF
cdr3_nt: TGTGCCAGCAGCAACCAGGGGGCTAACACCGGGGAGCTGTTTTTT

d_call: TRBD1
cdr3_length: 15
j_call: TRBJ1-4
clone_size: -
v_call: TRBV11-2
cdr3_aa: CASSAGTGYTEKLFF
cdr3_nt: TGTGCCAGCAGCGCCGGGACAGGTTACACGGAAAAACTGTTTTTT

d_call: -
cdr3_length: 14
j_call: TRBJ1-2
clone_size: -
v_call: TRBV5-1
cdr3_aa: CASSPGTIGSGYTF
cdr3_nt: TGCGCCAGCAGCCCGGGGACAATTGGTAGTGGCTACACCTTC